This T cell receptor beta chain was sequenced in a study of Graves' ophthalmopathy and Graves' hyperthyroidism. Across the whole study: Peripheral blood sampling preceded any treatment and occurred at initial diagnosis.

CDR3 size: 17 residues. V lost 1 base to trimming and J lost 4 bases; unmatched junction nucleotides: 9. Germline V lookup: CDR1 SGHAT, CDR2 FQDESV (reference sequence). Each diagnosis was determined on the basis of clinical symptoms, serum thyroxine, TRAb, thyroid ultrasound and orbital computed tomography. PBMCs had their origin in fresh peripheral blood (10 ml). TCR beta CDR3 regions were amplified from RNA transcripts. The first-round RT-PCR employed HTBI primers together with the Qiagen OneStep RT-PCR kit. A multiplex PCR was then performed as the second round. TCRdb analysed the multiplex PCR reads with MiXCR anew, one entry per CDR3 protein. The repertoire consists of about 400,000 distinct CDR3 sequences, with approximately 15% occurring once and the leading ten covering about 7.3%.

Specimen: peripheral blood. The TCR comes from a woman younger than 30 with stable Graves' hyperthyroidism. The gene calls are TRBV11-1 and TRBJ2-7, with 11 bases that match TRBD2. CDR3 loop: CASSLGGLGTSGYEQYF. CDR3 sequence (DNA): TGTGCCAGCAGCTTAGGAGGACTCGGGACTAGCGGATACGAGCAGTACTTC.